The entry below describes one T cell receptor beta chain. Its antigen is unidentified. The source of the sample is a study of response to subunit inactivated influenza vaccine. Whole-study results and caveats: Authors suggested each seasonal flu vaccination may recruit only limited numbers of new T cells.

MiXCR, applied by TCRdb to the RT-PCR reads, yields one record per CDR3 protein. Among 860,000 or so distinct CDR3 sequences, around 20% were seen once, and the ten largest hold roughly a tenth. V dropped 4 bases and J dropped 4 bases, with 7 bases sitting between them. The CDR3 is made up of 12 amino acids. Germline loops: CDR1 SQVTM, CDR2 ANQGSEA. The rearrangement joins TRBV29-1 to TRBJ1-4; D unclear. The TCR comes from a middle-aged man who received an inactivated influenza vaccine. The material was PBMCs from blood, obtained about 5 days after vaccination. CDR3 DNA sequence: TGCAGCGTTGTCGGGAATAATGAAAAACTGTTTTTT. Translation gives CSVVGNNEKLFF.